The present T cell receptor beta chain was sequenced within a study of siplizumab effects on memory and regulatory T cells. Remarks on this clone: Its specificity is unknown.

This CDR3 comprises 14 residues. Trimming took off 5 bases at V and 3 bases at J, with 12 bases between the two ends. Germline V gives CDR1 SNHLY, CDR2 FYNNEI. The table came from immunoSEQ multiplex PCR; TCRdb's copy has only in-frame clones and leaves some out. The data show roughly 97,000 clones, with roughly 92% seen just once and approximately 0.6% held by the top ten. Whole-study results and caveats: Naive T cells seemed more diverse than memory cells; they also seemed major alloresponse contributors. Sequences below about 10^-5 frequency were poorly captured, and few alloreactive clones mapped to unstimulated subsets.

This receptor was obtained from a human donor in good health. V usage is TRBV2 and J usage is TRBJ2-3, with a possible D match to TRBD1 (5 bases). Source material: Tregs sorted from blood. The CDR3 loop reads CASSPARVTDTQYF. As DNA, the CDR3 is TGTGCCAGCAGTCCGGCCAGGGTGACAGATACGCAGTATTTT.